Below, 10 T cell receptor beta chains from the same sample are listed, as sequenced in a study of neurological immune-mediated disorders. From the 5' RACE reads, TCRdb called clonotypes with MiXCR, one entry per CDR3 protein. The table shows fewer than 20,000 distinct CDR3 sequences, with 3% to 3.5% occurring only once. The specimen sequenced was CD8+ T cells from blood. The source of these receptors is a woman aged 40 to 50 in good health.

This clonotype was seen repeatedly, ten times or more. This chain connects TRBV15 to TRBJ1-4; weak D call: TRBD1 (5 bases). The ends were cut back, 5 bases at V and 0 bases at J, with 13 bases in the middle. The CDR3 covers 16 residues. CDR1 LNHNV and CDR2 YYDKDF come from the germline V gene (reference sequence). The CDR3 is CATSGRVRATNEKLFF. The CDR3 DNA sequence: TGTGCCACCAGCGGGAGGGTCAGGGCAACTAATGAAAAACTGTTTTTT.

This clonotype has at least ten counts. V usage is TRBV20-1 and J usage is TRBJ2-7; the D is unclear. V gave up 5 bases and J gave up 2 bases, with 13 bases separating them. This CDR3 region has 13 residues. Germline V gene data show CDR1 as DFQATT and CDR2 as SNEGSKA (reference sequence). The CDR3 sequence is CSAFLAAPYEQYF. DNA of the CDR3: TGCAGTGCTTTCCTCGCGGCCCCCTACGAGCAGTACTTC.

Ten or more counts support this clonotype. J is TRBJ2-1 and V is TRBV3-1; perhaps D is TRBD1 or TRBD2 (6 bases each). CDR1 LGHDT and CDR2 YNNKEL come from the germline V gene (reference sequence). The CDR3 has 12 residues. With 0 bases removed from V and 12 bases from J, the gap between germline ends came to 9 bases. CDR3 DNA sequence: TGTGCCAGCAGCCAAGAGGGGGGCCGGCAGTTCTTC. Translation: CASSQEGGRQFF.

This clonotype was seen many times. The chain recombines TRBV27 with TRBJ2-7; D is ambiguous. V was cut by 0 bases and J by 6 bases, with 9 bases left in between. The germline V gene encodes CDR1 MNHEY and CDR2 SMNVEV (reference sequence). The CDR3 is made up of 13 amino acids. CDR3 in amino acids: CASSLSILGEQYF. In DNA, the CDR3 is TGTGCCAGCAGTTTATCAATCTTGGGCGAGCAGTACTTC.

At least ten counts were recorded for this clonotype. The rearrangement joins TRBV6-1 to TRBJ2-3; D possibly corresponds to TRBD2 (6 bases). This CDR3 region has 15 residues. The V gene's germline CDR1 is MNHNS and CDR2 SASEGT. V lost 2 bases and J 4 bases, leaving 13 bases between the germline ends. The CDR3 spells CASSEQPRGSDTQYF. The DNA for the CDR3 is TGTGCCAGCAGTGAACAACCTCGGGGGTCAGATACGCAGTATTTT.

Sample share makes this clonotype medium-sized. The chain joins TRBV10-2 to TRBJ2-2; a weak D match, TRBD1 (8 bases). CDR1 and CDR2 (germline): WSHSY, SAAADI. With 2 bases removed from V and 5 bases from J, the gap between germline ends came to 12 bases. The CDR3 runs 15 residues. The CDR3 DNA follows: TGCGCCAGCAGTGAGGACAGGGGAGGGACCGGGGAGCTGTTTTTT. It codes for CASSEDRGGTGELFF.

This clonotype counts as medium-sized. The V call is TRBV27, the J call TRBJ2-7; D gene unclear. V was shortened by 0 bases and J by 0 bases, with 3 bases between the two germline ends. The germline V gene encodes CDR1 MNHEY and CDR2 SMNVEV (reference sequence). The CDR3 has 13 residues. CDR3 DNA sequence: TGTGCCAGCAGTTTATCATACTCCTACGAGCAGTACTTC. Its protein is CASSLSYSYEQYF.

In this sample, this clonotype turned up many times. The chain joins TRBV12-3 or TRBV12-4 to TRBJ2-7, with D possibly TRBD2 on 5 matching bases. The V end was cut by 3 bases, the J end by 2 bases, with 5 bases between. The CDR3 length is 12 residues. This CDR3 is CASSFGTYEQYF. The CDR3 DNA reads TGTGCCAGCAGTTTCGGGACCTACGAGCAGTACTTC.

This clonotype was recorded many times. The rearrangement links TRBV4-1 to TRBJ2-5; weak D call: TRBD2 (6 bases). This CDR3 is built from 15 residues. The germline gives CDR1 MGHRA, CDR2 YSYEKL. With 1 base removed from V and 4 bases from J, the gap between germline ends came to 13 bases. As DNA, the CDR3 is TGCGCCAGCAGCCAAGGTTTCGGGGGAGTAGAGACCCAGTACTTC. Amino acids: CASSQGFGGVETQYF.

This clonotype was recorded many times. This chain uses TRBV28 with TRBJ2-1; D gene uncertain. The germline V gene has CDR1 MDHEN and CDR2 SYDVKM. The CDR3 contains 13 residues. V lost 1 base, J lost 7 bases, and 8 bases lay in between. CDR3 protein: CASSLSPINEQFF. As DNA, the CDR3 is TGTGCCAGCAGTTTATCCCCGATTAATGAGCAGTTCTTC.